These 20 T cell receptor beta chains were sequenced from one sample in a study of T-cell reconstitution after alpha-beta-depleted transplantation in children. The TCRbeta library was prepared with unique molecular identifiers. TCRdb itself ran the PCR reads through MiXCR, one entry per CDR3 protein. Seen here are about 20,000 distinct CDR3 sequences, roughly 13% observed once, and the top ten hold around 33%. The specimen was PBMCs, mostly from graft donor cells, collected 60 days after TCRalphabeta/CD19-depleted stem cell transplant. These TCRs come from a female patient aged 2-10 years who had a stem cell transplant for congenital amegakaryocytic thrombocytopenia, so the T cells may come from the graft donor.

This clonotype has a count of ten or more. The rearrangement uses TRBV20-1 and TRBJ1-2; 11 nucleotides match TRBD1. With 2 bases clipped from V and 3 bases from J, the junction kept 8 bases outside the gene matches. This CDR3 is built from 16 residues. Germline lookup yields CDR1 DFQATT and CDR2 SNEGSKA (reference sequence). The CDR3 region has the DNA TGCAGTGCTAGACCCGGACAGGGGGCAGGGTACTATGGCTACACCTTC. As protein: CSARPGQGAGYYGYTF.

The V call is TRBV18, the J call TRBJ1-2; D remains unclear. The germline V and J ends were trimmed by 3 bases and 4 bases, with 15 bases remaining between them. Germline V gives CDR1 KGHSH, CDR2 LQKENI. This CDR3 comprises 15 residues. The CDR3 bases are TGTGCCAGCTCACCGAGCCAAATATCCTTCTATGGCTACACCTTC. Its translation: CASSPSQISFYGYTF.

This clonotype ranks as medium-sized. The J gene is TRBJ2-2, the V gene TRBV20-1, with a weak D call TRBD1 (5 bases). Per germline, CDR1 DFQATT and CDR2 SNEGSKA (reference sequence). Trimming removed 3 bases from V and 3 bases from J, with 5 bases in between. This CDR3 region has 12 residues. The CDR3 here is CSARTDTGELFF. The CDR3, as DNA: TGCAGTGCTAGGACAGACACCGGGGAGCTGTTTTTT.

This clonotype has at least ten counts. The V gene is TRBV7-9, the J gene TRBJ1-3; no reliable D call. The CDR3 is made up of 14 amino acids. Trimming stripped 1 base from V and 1 base from J, with 5 bases between. The V gene's germline CDR1 is SEHNR and CDR2 FQNEAQ (reference sequence). The CDR3 protein is CASSLDVSGNTIYF. The CDR3 DNA is TGTGCCAGCAGCTTAGATGTTTCTGGAAACACCATATATTTT.

The table lists this clonotype with many counts. The rearrangement uses TRBV9 and TRBJ1-2; 7 nucleotides agree with TRBD1. With 3 bases clipped from V and 8 bases from J, the junction kept 7 bases outside the gene matches. CDR1 and CDR2 from the germline V gene are SGDLS and YYNGEE. The length of the CDR3 is 13 residues. CDR3: CASSAPGQRGYTF. Written as DNA, the CDR3 is TGTGCCAGCAGCGCACCGGGACAGAGGGGCTACACCTTC.

This clonotype was found many times. V is TRBV14 and J is TRBJ1-2, with 9 positions matching TRBD1. After removal of 4 bases from V and 0 bases from J, the junction contained 6 bases not matched to a gene. Germline assignment: CDR1 SGHDN and CDR2 FVKESK. The CDR3 sequence is 16 residues long. The DNA of the CDR3 is TGTGCCAGCAGCCGGGGGACAGGGAATGCTAACTATGGCTACACCTTC. Protein: CASSRGTGNANYGYTF.

Ten or more counts support this clonotype. This chain links TRBV7-2 with TRBJ2-3; D gene unclear. In germline, CDR1 is SGHTA, CDR2 FQGNSA. Trimming took 5 bases from V and 2 from J, leaving 14 bases between them. There are 15 residues in the CDR3. CDR3 DNA sequence: TGTGCCAGCAGCCCACTTTCACAGCTCACAGATACGCAGTATTTT. Protein sequence: CASSPLSQLTDTQYF.

This clonotype came up many times. This chain's CDR3 is CSVEGQGGPSGNIQYF. The CDR3 nucleotides are TGCAGCGTTGAGGGTCAGGGGGGTCCAAGCGGAAACATTCAGTACTTC. This chain connects TRBV29-1 to TRBJ2-4, with D possibly being TRBD1 (7 bases). The CDR3 is made up of 16 amino acids. The germline gives CDR1 SQVTM, CDR2 ANQGSEA. V shed 3 bases and J shed 6 bases, with 21 bases lying between them.

This clonotype was seen many times. This CDR3 is CATKGGGFYEQYF. CDR3 coding DNA: TGCGCCACCAAGGGCGGGGGGTTCTACGAGCAGTACTTC. The genes are TRBV10-2 and TRBJ2-7; 8 bases agree with TRBD2. Germline lookup yields CDR1 WSHSY and CDR2 SAAADI. This CDR3 contains 13 residues. Trimming removed 10 bases from V and 3 bases from J; junction bases left unmatched: 8.

This clonotype has at least ten counts. V usage is TRBV20-1 and J usage is TRBJ2-7; no firm D call. The CDR3 extends over 13 amino acids. The ends were cut back, 0 bases at V and 3 bases at J, with 9 bases in the middle. Germline CDR1 and CDR2: DFQATT and SNEGSKA (reference sequence). CDR3 nucleotide sequence: TGCAGTGCTAGAGAGGGCCAGGACTACGAGCAGTACTTC. This encodes CSAREGQDYEQYF.

Only a few counts were recorded for this clonotype. One base away lies a much larger clone, so this may be a sequencing read error. The rearrangement links TRBV7-9 to TRBJ1-1; no definite D call. The CDR3 is 15 amino acids. CDR1 SEHNR and CDR2 FQNEAQ come from the germline V gene (reference sequence). Trimming left V 4 bases short and J 0 bases short, with 12 bases between. The DNA for the CDR3 is TGTGCCAGCAGCTCCCCCCTTCCCCTGAACACTGAAGCTTTCTTT. It translates to CASSSPLPLNTEAFF.

This clonotype was observed many times. This rearrangement joins TRBV12-3 or TRBV12-4 to TRBJ2-2, with 9 bases identical to TRBD2. After removal of 7 bases from V and 4 bases from J, the junction contained 7 bases not matched to a gene. CDR3 length: 15 residues. CDR3 region: CASTKTSGLTGELFF. Here the CDR3 DNA reads TGTGCCAGCACCAAGACTAGCGGACTCACCGGGGAGCTGTTTTTT.

V and J are TRBV18 and TRBJ2-5, with D tentatively TRBD2 (5 bases). The CDR3 has 16 residues. V lost 2 bases and J 3 bases, leaving 16 bases between the germline ends. Germline lookup yields CDR1 KGHSH and CDR2 LQKENI. Written as DNA, the CDR3 is TGTGCCAGCTCACCAAGCCTAGCAACCACTAAAGAGACCCAGTACTTC. This codes for CASSPSLATTKETQYF.

This clonotype was found many times. The chain employs TRBV2 and TRBJ2-5, with D perhaps TRBD1 (6 bases). The length of the CDR3 is 11 residues. In germline, CDR1 is SNHLY, CDR2 FYNNEI. Deletions cut 3 bases from V and 7 bases from J, with 6 bases between. The CDR3 sequence is CASSDRGTQYF. CDR3 DNA sequence: TGTGCCAGCAGTGACAGGGGGACCCAGTACTTC. The whole variable domain, remainder taken from reference TRBV2 and TRBJ2-5, is EPEVTQTPSHQVTQMGQEVILRCVPISNHLYFYWYRQILGQKVEFLVSFYNNEISEKSEIFDDQFSVERPDGSNFTLKIRSTKLEDSAMYFCASSDRGTQYFGPGTRLLVL.

This clonotype showed up just a few times. J is TRBJ2-7 and V is TRBV28; a weak D match, TRBD2 (5 bases). CDR1 is MDHEN, CDR2 SYDVKM, per germline. Trimming removed 3 bases at V and 5 bases at J, with 17 bases between. The CDR3 extends over 15 amino acids. The CDR3 DNA sequence: TGTGCCAGCAGTTTGTCTAGCTTGACTATACACGAGCAGTACTTC. It codes for CASSLSSLTIHEQYF.

At least ten counts were recorded for this clonotype. The V call is TRBV20-1, the J call TRBJ1-2; D not resolved. The length of the CDR3 is 11 residues. With 6 bases removed from V and 4 bases from J, the gap between germline ends came to 9 bases. Germline assignment: CDR1 DFQATT and CDR2 SNEGSKA (reference sequence). CDR3 sequence: CSAGSSYGYTF. For the CDR3, the DNA is TGCAGTGCGGGGAGTTCCTATGGCTACACCTTC.

This clonotype was seen many times. The chain employs TRBV5-1 and TRBJ2-2; tentative D call: TRBD1 (5 bases). Trimming stripped 1 base from V and 3 bases from J, with 10 bases between. Germline-derived CDR1 and CDR2 are SGHRS and YFSETQ. This CDR3 comprises 15 residues. In nucleotides, the CDR3 is TGCGCCAGCAGCTTGCCCAGGGTGGACACCGGGGAGCTGTTTTTT. This gives the protein CASSLPRVDTGELFF.

Ten or more counts support this clonotype. V is TRBV18 and J is TRBJ2-1; 10 positions match TRBD2. The CDR3 is 16 amino acids. Germline V gene sequence: CDR1 KGHSH, CDR2 LQKENI. J lost 7 bases, V lost 3 bases, and 9 bases had no gene match. The CDR3, as DNA: TGTGCCAGCTCACCTCGGGTGCTAGCGGGAGTAAATGAGCAGTTCTTC. Translated, it gives CASSPRVLAGVNEQFF.

This clonotype showed up many times. The V call is TRBV6-1, the J call TRBJ2-5, with a tentative D call TRBD2 (6 bases). Germline assignment: CDR1 MNHNS and CDR2 SASEGT. V lost 6 bases to trimming and J lost 2 bases, with 16 bases between them. The CDR3 spans 15 residues. As DNA, the CDR3 is TGTGCCAGCAGCATGCGGGGCAGAGGTCAAGAGACCCAGTACTTC. Translation: CASSMRGRGQETQYF.

This clonotype is judged medium-sized. The chain carries TRBV6-5 and TRBJ2-3; D might be TRBD2 (5 bases). The CDR3 is made up of 14 amino acids. The ends were cut back, 7 bases at V and 10 bases at J, with 21 bases in the middle. Germline V gene lookup returns CDR1 MNHEY and CDR2 SVGAGI. CDR3 sequence reads: CASTPRLATEAQYF. CDR3 in DNA: TGTGCCAGCACCCCCAGACTGGCGACGGAGGCGCAGTATTTT.